This T cell receptor beta chain originates from a study of T cells in localized non-small cell lung cancer. The germline gives CDR1 MDHEN, CDR2 SYDVKM. The CDR3 totals 14 residues. With 10 bases removed from V and 4 bases from J, the gap between germline ends came to 19 bases. This clone is medium-sized in the sample. Profiled with immunoSEQ multiplex PCR; TCRdb holds only in-frame clones, not every one. The sample yields more than 2,500 clones, about 27% seen once. The V and J genes are TRBV28 and TRBJ1-2, with D possibly TRBD1 on 5 matching bases. The starting material was lung tumor tissue, obtained before any cancer treatment. The clonotype originates from a woman aged 40-75 years with stage I lung adenocarcinoma. The CDR3 DNA reads TGTGCCACCGGGACTGGGGCCGGAAGCTATGGCTACACCTTC. Its protein product is CATGTGAGSYGYTF.